This T cell receptor beta chain was obtained from a study of blood T cell repertoires in COVID-19. Study in general: COVID-19 samples from acute and convalescent phases originated in the United States, Italy and Spain. T cells, B-cell-depleted T cells, or PBMCs provided the cDNA or gDNA that served as material.

Authors' analysis steps: Amplification of reference gene primers provided the estimated nucleated cell counts. Measured with immunoSEQ multiplex PCR; TCRdb has only the in-frame clones, and not every one. Clonal size and the V and J genes are those of that table, whereas D and trimming came from the DNA. The sample consists of roughly 200,000 clones, roughly 82% of them appearing once. Followed over time, Seattle patients had been enrolled while infection was active. This clonotype originated in a woman aged 55-70 years with COVID-19, enrolled during active disease. What was sequenced was peripheral blood.

The CDR3 loop is CASSGTGLSNQPQHF. For the CDR3, the DNA is TGTGCCAGTAGTGGTACGGGGTTGAGCAATCAGCCCCAGCATTTT. The rearrangement links TRBV19 to TRBJ1-5; D gene unclear. Germline CDR1 and CDR2: LNHDA and SQIVND (reference sequence). The ends were cut back, 5 bases at V and 1 base at J, with 12 bases in the middle. The CDR3 spans 15 residues. Complete variable domain (other parts from reference TRBV19 and TRBJ1-5): DGGITQSPKYLFRKEGQNVTLSCEQNLNHDAMYWYRQDPGQGLRLIYYSQIVNDFQKGDIAEGYSVSREKKESFPLTVTSAQKNPTAFYLCASSGTGLSNQPQHFGDGTRLSIL.